This TCR beta chain was profiled in a study of human T cells and chemical hapten exposure. About the study: Across its approximately 23 weeks, the study gave patients weekly diphenylcyclopropenone doses to the scalp. The variation in per-sample TCR yields arose mainly from small differences in pooled library volumes. General study findings and limits: Relative to controls, expanded TCRs formed significantly more large CDR3 similarity clusters.

This clonotype has just a few counts. Its antigen remains unknown. During construction of the library, unique molecular identifiers were attached to individual cDNA molecules for quantitative, reproducible TCR counting. TCRdb fed the RACE reads into MiXCR, producing one record per CDR3 protein. The sample lists about 85,000 distinct CDR3 sequences; approximately 10% were seen once. The time point was: patch test 2, 6 weeks after DPC sensitization. Treatment of the sample: therapeutic diphenylcyclopropenone sensitization with weekly scalp DPC. This CDR3 has 14 residues. V lost 0 bases and J lost 4, with 10 bases in between. Germline CDR1 reads DFQATT; CDR2 reads SNEGSKA (reference sequence).

The input for sequencing was whole blood, taken in connection with sensitization to the hapten diphenylcyclopropenone (DPC). The receptor comes from a man aged 18 to 35 with alopecia areata. Some clones in this sample may be carry-over from other donors' samples. The chain carries TRBV20-1 and TRBJ2-1; weak D call: TRBD2 (6 bases). The CDR3 sequence is CSARDRDSYNEQFF. CDR3 nucleotide sequence: TGCAGTGCTAGAGATCGGGACTCGTACAATGAGCAGTTCTTC.